This T cell receptor (beta chain) was recovered during a study of beta chain features in type 1 diabetes. Study observations and caveats: TCRB CDR3 length was moderately but significantly reduced in all four CD4+ subsets of Type 1 diabetes patients.

The V gene lost 2 bases and the J gene lost 1 base, with 2 bases spanning the gap. This CDR3 contains 12 residues. CDR1 and CDR2 from the germline V gene are SGHDN and FVKESK. Of the isolated RNA, all was reverse transcribed, and so the sequenced material was expressed TCRB transcripts. Repertoires were generated with immunoSEQ multiplex PCR, while TCRdb's copy carries only in-frame clones and drops some. This sample has approximately 120,000 clones, with approximately 15% found just once. Details on this clone: What it binds is not known.

The sequencing input was central memory CD4+ T cells from blood. The clonotype comes from a man between 18 and 29 years old with type 1 diabetes. The chain recombines TRBV14 with TRBJ1-2; D call uncertain. The DNA for the CDR3 is TGTGCCAGCAGCCAAAATAACTATGGCTACACCTTC. This codes for CASSQNNYGYTF.